This is a list of T cell receptor beta chains from one sample in a study of vaccination effects on CD4 cells after COVID-19. The antigens of these receptors remain unknown. Measured with immunoSEQ multiplex PCR; TCRdb has only the in-frame clones, and not every one. The table has fewer than 50,000 clones, about 80% seen once. The material sequenced was CD4+ T cells from PBMCs cultured with HCoV-NL63 spike peptides, taken after COVID-19 vaccination. These receptors were collected from a human donor who received a COVID-19 vaccine. Some clones in this sample may be carry-over from other donors' samples. The CDR3 runs from the conserved cysteine through the conserved F or W. The order of the fields is D gene, V gene, clone size, J gene, CDR3 DNA, CDR3 protein. D genes are given only for firm matches. Expanded clones are given a class, and other clones once, few, many or no size at all.

>TRBD1|TRBV9|NA|TRBJ2-4
TGTGCCAGCAGCGTAGGCGATCGCGGCAGGGGGGCCAAAAACATTCAGTACTTC
CASSVGDRGRGAKNIQYF
>NA|TRBV19|once|TRBJ2-2
TGTGCCAGTAGTATAGAGCTAGCCTCCCATTCGAACACCGGGGAGCTGTTTTTT
CASSIELASHSNTGELFF
>TRBD1|TRBV6-1|NA|TRBJ1-2
TGTGCCAGCAGTGAAATGGGTGAGGACAGGTATAACTATGGCTACACCTTC
CASSEMGEDRYNYGYTF
>TRBD1|TRBV6-6|NA|TRBJ1-6
TGTGCCAGCCGAAGGGACAGGGGGGACTATAATTCACCCCTCCACTTT
CASRRDRGDYNSPLHF
>NA|TRBV28|NA|TRBJ1-1
TGTGCCAGCCGGGGGAACACTGAAGCTTTCTTT
CASRGNTEAFF
>NA|TRBV11-2|NA|TRBJ1-1
TGTGCCAGCAGCTCCCAGTCAGGGTTCACTGAAGCTTTCTTT
CASSSQSGFTEAFF
>TRBD1|TRBV4-1|once|TRBJ1-1
TGCGCCAGCAGCCAAGGGACAGGGAGACGGGGCACTGAAGCTTTCTTT
CASSQGTGRRGTEAFF
>NA|TRBV3-1/TRBV3-2|NA|TRBJ1-2
TGTGCCAGCAGCCAGTCGGGAGGTGGCTACACCTTC
CASSQSGGGYTF
>TRBD1|TRBV12-5|NA|TRBJ2-1
TGTGCTAGTGGTCCGGGACAGGGATCCGATGAGCAGTTCTTC
CASGPGQGSDEQFF
>NA|TRBV6-5|NA|TRBJ1-4
TGTGCCAGCCGCAGGGGCAGCCCTAATGAAAAACTGTTTTTT
CASRRGSPNEKLFF
>TRBD2|TRBV10-3|NA|TRBJ2-1
TGTGCCATCACCCCAGGAGCGGGGTTTAGCTCCTACAATGAGCAGTTCTTC
CAITPGAGFSSYNEQFF
>TRBD1|TRBV25-1|NA|TRBJ2-4
TGTGCCAGCAGTGTTGGGCAGGGGGCAAACATTCAGTACTTC
CASSVGQGANIQYF
>NA|TRBV24-1|NA|TRBJ2-3
TGTGCCACCAGTGAAAACAGGAATGGTTTGGATACGCAGTATTTT
CATSENRNGLDTQYF
>NA|TRBV5-1|NA|TRBJ1-1
TGCGCCAGCAGCTTACCCCCCAACACTGAAGCTTTCTTT
CASSLPPNTEAFF
>NA|TRBV20-1|NA|TRBJ1-2
TGCAGTGCCAAGATTGACTATGGCTACACCTTC
CSAKIDYGYTF
>TRBD1|TRBV19|NA|TRBJ2-5
TGTGCCAGTACTGGGACAGGGTTGAAGACCCAGTACTTC
CASTGTGLKTQYF
>TRBD1|TRBV2|once|TRBJ1-5
TGTGCCAGCAGTGAATGGGGACAGGGGTGGGAGCCCCAGCATTTT
CASSEWGQGWEPQHF
>TRBD2|TRBV6-2/TRBV6-3|NA|TRBJ2-3
TGTGCCAGCAGTACTTCAAGCTGGGGACTAGCGGGTACAGATACGCAGTATTTT
CASSTSSWGLAGTDTQYF
>NA|TRBV5-1|NA|TRBJ2-5
TGCGCCAGCAGCCCCACTAGTTATGGAGAGACCCAGTACTTC
CASSPTSYGETQYF
>NA|TRBV4-1|NA|TRBJ2-3
TGCGCCAGCAGCCACCCTACAGATACGCAGTATTTT
CASSHPTDTQYF
>NA|TRBV2|once|TRBJ1-5
TGTGCCAGCAGTGAAGGTGGGAGCTATCAGCCCCAGCATTTT
CASSEGGSYQPQHF
>NA|TRBV28|NA|TRBJ2-3
TGTGCCAGCAGCCGTACTCCGACGAATACGCAGTATTTT
CASSRTPTNTQYF
>NA|TRBV7-2|NA|TRBJ1-1
TGTGCCAGCAGCTTAGTGCAGGGTCTGGCAAACACTGAAGCTTTCTTT
CASSLVQGLANTEAFF
>TRBD2|TRBV19|NA|TRBJ2-3
TGTGCCAGTAGTATAGGTCCTAGCGGGGCGTCAGATACGCAGTATTTT
CASSIGPSGASDTQYF
>NA|TRBV14|NA|TRBJ2-1
TGTGCCAGCAGCCAAGTTGATGGGGTAGCGCAGTTCTTC
CASSQVDGVAQFF
>TRBD2|TRBV2|NA|TRBJ2-6
TGTGCCAGCAGTTACACCCGGGACGGGGGGGGCTCTGGGGCCAACGTCCTGACTTTC
CASSYTRDGGGSGANVLTF
>TRBD1|TRBV6-6|NA|TRBJ1-1
TGTGCCAGCAGCCCCATCGACAGGGGAGGGGACACTGAAGCTTTCTTT
CASSPIDRGGDTEAFF
>NA|TRBV29-1|NA|TRBJ1-2
TGCAGCGTCGGGGCCGACCTCCGGGGCTACACCTTC
CSVGADLRGYTF
>TRBD1|TRBV19|NA|TRBJ1-6
TGTGCCAGTAGTAGAGGGGAGTGGACAGGACCTAATTCACCCCTCCACTTT
CASSRGEWTGPNSPLHF
>NA|TRBV24-1|NA|TRBJ1-5
TGTGCCACCAGTGATTCGGGGGTCGTTAGCAATCAGCCCCAGCATTTT
CATSDSGVVSNQPQHF
>NA|TRBV20-1|NA|TRBJ1-5
TGCAGTGCTAGTTCGGCCCGGGGCAATCAGCCCCAGCATTTT
CSASSARGNQPQHF
>TRBD2|TRBV7-8|NA|TRBJ2-3
TGTGCCAGCAGCTTAACCTCGGGGATAGCGGGGGGGCCGGTGAATACGCAGTATTTT
CASSLTSGIAGGPVNTQYF
>NA|TRBV5-1|NA|TRBJ2-3
TGCGCCAGCAGCTCTCCCCGGGGAGGTAGAGCGGATACGCAGTATTTT
CASSSPRGGRADTQYF
>TRBD2|TRBV6-1|NA|TRBJ2-5
TGTGCCAGCAGTGAACCCGGGACTAGCCAGGAAGAGACCCAGTACTTC
CASSEPGTSQEETQYF
>NA|TRBV19|NA|TRBJ1-1
TGTGCCAGTAGTCCCCAACTGAACACTGAAGCTTTCTTT
CASSPQLNTEAFF
>NA|TRBV18|NA|TRBJ2-6
TGTGCCAGCTCACCAGGGGGGCCTGGGGCCAACGTCCTGACTTTC
CASSPGGPGANVLTF
>TRBD1|TRBV5-6|NA|TRBJ1-3
TGTGCCAGCAGCCCCAGGGGGAGTGGAAACACCATATATTTT
CASSPRGSGNTIYF
>TRBD1|TRBV6-5|NA|TRBJ1-1
TGTGCCAGCAGTTCCGGGACAGCCAACACTGAAGCTTTCTTT
CASSSGTANTEAFF
>NA|TRBV5-4|NA|TRBJ1-3
TGTGCCAGCAGCTCCGGGTTAGGAAACACCATATATTTT
CASSSGLGNTIYF
>TRBD2|TRBV28|NA|TRBJ2-3
TGTGCCAGAGTCCCCACTCTTAAGCGGGAGGACACAGATACGCAGTATTTT
CARVPTLKREDTDTQYF
>NA|TRBV7-3|NA|TRBJ2-3
TGTGCCAGCAGCTTAACGTCTAGCACAGATACGCAGTATTTT
CASSLTSSTDTQYF